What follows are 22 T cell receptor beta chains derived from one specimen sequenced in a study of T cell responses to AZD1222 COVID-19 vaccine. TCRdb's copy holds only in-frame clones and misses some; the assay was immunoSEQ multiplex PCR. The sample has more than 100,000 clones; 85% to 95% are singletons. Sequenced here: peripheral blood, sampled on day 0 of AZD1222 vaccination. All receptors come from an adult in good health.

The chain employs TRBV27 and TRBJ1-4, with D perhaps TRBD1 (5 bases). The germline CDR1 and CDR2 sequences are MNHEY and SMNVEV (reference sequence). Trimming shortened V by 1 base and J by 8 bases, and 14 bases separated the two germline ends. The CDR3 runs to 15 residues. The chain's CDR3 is CASSLLRQGWEKLFF. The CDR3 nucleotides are TGTGCCAGCAGTTTATTGCGGCAGGGCTGGGAAAAACTGTTTTTT.

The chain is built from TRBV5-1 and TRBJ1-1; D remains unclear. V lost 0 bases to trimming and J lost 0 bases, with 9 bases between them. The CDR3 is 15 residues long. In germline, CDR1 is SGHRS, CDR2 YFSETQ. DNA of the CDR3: TGCGCCAGCAGCTTGGCCGATTATCTGAACACTGAAGCTTTCTTT. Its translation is CASSLADYLNTEAFF. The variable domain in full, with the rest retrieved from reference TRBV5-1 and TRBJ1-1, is KAGVTQTPRYLIKTRGQQVTLSCSPISGHRSVSWYQQTPGQGLQFLFEYFSETQRNKGNFPGRFSGRQFSNSRSEMNVSTLELGDSALYLCASSLADYLNTEAFFGQGTRLTVV.

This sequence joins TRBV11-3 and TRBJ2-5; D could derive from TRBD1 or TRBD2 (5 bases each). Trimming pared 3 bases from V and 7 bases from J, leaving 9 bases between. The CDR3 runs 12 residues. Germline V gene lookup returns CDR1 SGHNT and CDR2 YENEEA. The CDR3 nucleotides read TGTGCCAGCAGCTTTGGGGGTGGGACCCAGTACTTC. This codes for CASSFGGGTQYF. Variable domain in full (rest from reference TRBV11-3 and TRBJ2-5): EAGVVQSPRYKIIEKKQPVAFWCNPISGHNTLYWYLQNLGQGPELLIRYENEEAVDDSQLPKDRFSAERLKGVDSTLKIQPAELGDSAVYLCASSFGGGTQYFGPGTRLLVL.

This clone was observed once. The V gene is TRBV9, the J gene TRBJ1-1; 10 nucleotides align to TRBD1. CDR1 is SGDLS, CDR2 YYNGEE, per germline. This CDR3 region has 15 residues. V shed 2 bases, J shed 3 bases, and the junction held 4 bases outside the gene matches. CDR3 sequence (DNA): TGTGCCAGCAGCGTCGGACAGGGGGTCGACACTGAAGCTTTCTTT. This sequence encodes CASSVGQGVDTEAFF.

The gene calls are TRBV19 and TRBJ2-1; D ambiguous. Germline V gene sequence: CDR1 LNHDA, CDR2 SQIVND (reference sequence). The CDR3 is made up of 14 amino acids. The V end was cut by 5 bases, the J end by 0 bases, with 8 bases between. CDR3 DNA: TGTGCCAGTAGTCAAGAAAGCTCCTACAATGAGCAGTTCTTC. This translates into CASSQESSYNEQFF. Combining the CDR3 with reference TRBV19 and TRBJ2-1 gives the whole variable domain DGGITQSPKYLFRKEGQNVTLSCEQNLNHDAMYWYRQDPGQGLRLIYYSQIVNDFQKGDIAEGYSVSREKKESFPLTVTSAQKNPTAFYLCASSQESSYNEQFFGPGTRLTVL.

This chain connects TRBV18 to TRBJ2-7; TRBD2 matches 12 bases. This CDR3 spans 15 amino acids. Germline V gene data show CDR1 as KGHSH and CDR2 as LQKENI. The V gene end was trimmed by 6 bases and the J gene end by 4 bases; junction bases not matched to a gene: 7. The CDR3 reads CASSQTSGGHYEQYF. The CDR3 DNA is TGTGCCAGCTCGCAGACTAGCGGGGGCCATTACGAGCAGTACTTC.

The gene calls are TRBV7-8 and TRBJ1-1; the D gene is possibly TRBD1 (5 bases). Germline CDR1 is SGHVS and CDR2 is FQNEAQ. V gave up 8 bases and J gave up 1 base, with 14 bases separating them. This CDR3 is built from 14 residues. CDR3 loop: CASGSGGRNTEAFF. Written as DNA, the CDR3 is TGTGCCAGCGGGAGTGGGGGGAGGAACACTGAAGCTTTCTTT.

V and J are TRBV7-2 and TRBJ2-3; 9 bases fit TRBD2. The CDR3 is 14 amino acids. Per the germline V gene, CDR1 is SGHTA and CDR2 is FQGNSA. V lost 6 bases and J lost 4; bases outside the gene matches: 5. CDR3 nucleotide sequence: TGTGCCAGCAGTCTTAGCGGGGGACCAGATACGCAGTATTTT. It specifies CASSLSGGPDTQYF.

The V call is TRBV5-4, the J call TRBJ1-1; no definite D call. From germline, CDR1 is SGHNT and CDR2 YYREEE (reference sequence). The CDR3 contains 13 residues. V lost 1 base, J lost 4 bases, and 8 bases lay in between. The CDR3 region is CASSLSGGTEAFF. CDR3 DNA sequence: TGTGCCAGCAGCTTGAGTGGAGGCACTGAAGCTTTCTTT.

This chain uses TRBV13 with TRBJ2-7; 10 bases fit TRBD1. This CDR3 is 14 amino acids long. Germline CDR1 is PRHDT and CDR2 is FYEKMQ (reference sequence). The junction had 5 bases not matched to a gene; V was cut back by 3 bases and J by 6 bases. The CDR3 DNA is TGTGCCAGCAGCTTCCGGGACAGGGGAGGCGAGCAGTACTTC. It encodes CASSFRDRGGEQYF.

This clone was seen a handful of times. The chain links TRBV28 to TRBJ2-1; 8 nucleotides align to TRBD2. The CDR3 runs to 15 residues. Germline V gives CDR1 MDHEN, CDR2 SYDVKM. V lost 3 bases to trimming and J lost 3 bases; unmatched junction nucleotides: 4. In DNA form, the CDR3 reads TGTGCCAGCAGTTTGAGCGGGAGCGGCTACAATGAGCAGTTCTTC. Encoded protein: CASSLSGSGYNEQFF.

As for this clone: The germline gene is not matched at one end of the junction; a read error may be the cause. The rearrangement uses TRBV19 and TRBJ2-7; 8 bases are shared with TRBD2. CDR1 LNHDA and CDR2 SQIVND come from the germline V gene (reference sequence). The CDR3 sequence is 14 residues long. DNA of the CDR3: TGTGCCAGTAGCCGGGGGGGGGACTCCCACGAGCAGTACTTC. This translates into CASSRGGDSHEQYF.

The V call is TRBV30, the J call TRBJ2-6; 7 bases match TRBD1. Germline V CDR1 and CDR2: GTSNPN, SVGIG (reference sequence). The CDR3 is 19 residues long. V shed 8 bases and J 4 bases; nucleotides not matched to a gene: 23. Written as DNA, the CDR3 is TGTGCCCTCCACGGGGACAGAATTTTTTTTACTGAGGGGGCCAACGTCCTGACTTTC. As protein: CALHGDRIFFTEGANVLTF.

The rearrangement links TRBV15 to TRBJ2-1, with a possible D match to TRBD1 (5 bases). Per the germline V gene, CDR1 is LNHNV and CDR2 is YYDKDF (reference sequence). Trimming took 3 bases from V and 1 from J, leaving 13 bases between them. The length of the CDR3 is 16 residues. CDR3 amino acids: CATSSVHRGSYNEQFF. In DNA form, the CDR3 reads TGTGCCACCAGCAGCGTCCATAGGGGTTCCTACAATGAGCAGTTCTTC.

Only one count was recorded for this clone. The CDR3 DNA is TGTGCCAGCAGCCGGAGGACAGGGGACACTGAAGCTTTCTTT. Its translation: CASSRRTGDTEAFF. The V gene is TRBV9, the J gene TRBJ1-1, with TRBD1 identical over 9 bases. The V gene's germline CDR1 is SGDLS and CDR2 YYNGEE. The ends lost 4 bases at V and 3 bases at J; junction bases unmatched: 4. This CDR3 region has 14 residues.

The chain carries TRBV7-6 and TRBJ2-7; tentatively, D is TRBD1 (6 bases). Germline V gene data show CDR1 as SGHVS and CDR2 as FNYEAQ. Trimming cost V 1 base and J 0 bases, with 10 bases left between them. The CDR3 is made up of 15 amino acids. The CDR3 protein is CASSLGTVSSYEQYF. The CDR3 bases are TGTGCCAGCAGCTTAGGGACAGTGAGCTCCTACGAGCAGTACTTC.

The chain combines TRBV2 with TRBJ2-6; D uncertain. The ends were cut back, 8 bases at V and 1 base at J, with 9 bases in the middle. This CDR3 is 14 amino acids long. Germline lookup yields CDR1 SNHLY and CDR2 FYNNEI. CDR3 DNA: TGTGCCAGCGCCGTAAGTTCTGGGGCCAACGTCCTGACTTTC. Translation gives CASAVSSGANVLTF.

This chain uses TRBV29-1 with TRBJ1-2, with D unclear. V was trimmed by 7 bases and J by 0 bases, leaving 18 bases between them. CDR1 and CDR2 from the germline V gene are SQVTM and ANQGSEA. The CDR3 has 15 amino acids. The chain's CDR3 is CSAPTTYTSNYGYTF. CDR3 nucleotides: TGCAGCGCCCCAACGACGTATACCTCTAACTATGGCTACACCTTC.

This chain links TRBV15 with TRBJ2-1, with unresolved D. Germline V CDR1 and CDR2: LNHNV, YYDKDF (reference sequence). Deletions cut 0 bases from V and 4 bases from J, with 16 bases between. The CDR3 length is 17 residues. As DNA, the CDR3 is TGTGCCACCAGCAGAGATCAGACGGAACTCCTATACAATGAGCAGTTCTTC. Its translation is CATSRDQTELLYNEQFF.

The CDR3 nucleotides are TGTGCCAGCAGTTACAGCCAGGGGGCCGGGACCCAGCATTTT. Its translation is CASSYSQGAGTQHF. The rearrangement joins TRBV6-5 to TRBJ1-5, with TRBD1 identical over 8 bases. CDR1 is MNHEY, CDR2 SVGAGI, per germline. The CDR3 is 14 amino acids. V was clipped by 2 bases and J by 11 bases; unmatched bases: 8.

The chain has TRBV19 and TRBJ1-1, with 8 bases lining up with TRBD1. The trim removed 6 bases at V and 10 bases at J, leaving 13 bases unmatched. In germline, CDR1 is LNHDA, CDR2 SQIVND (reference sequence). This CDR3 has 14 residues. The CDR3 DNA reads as TGTGCCAGTAGCGCGACTGGGACAGGCGGCGTAGCTTTCTTT. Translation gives CASSATGTGGVAFF.

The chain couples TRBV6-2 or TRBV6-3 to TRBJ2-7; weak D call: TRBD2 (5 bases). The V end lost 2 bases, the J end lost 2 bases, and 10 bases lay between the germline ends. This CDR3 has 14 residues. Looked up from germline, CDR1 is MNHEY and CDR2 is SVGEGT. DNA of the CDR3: TGTGCCAGCAGTTACGAGGACGGGACCTACGAGCAGTACTTC. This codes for CASSYEDGTYEQYF.